The clone carrying this T cell receptor beta chain occurred a few times. Its antigen is as yet unknown. The data originate from a study of human T cells and chemical hapten exposure. Across the whole study: Alopecia universalis, totalis or areata was present in patients who were mostly female.

As for time point: patch test 1, 2 weeks after DPC sensitization. Sample treatment: therapeutic diphenylcyclopropenone sensitization with weekly scalp DPC. TCRdb passed the RACE reads through MiXCR, listing each CDR3 protein once. The sample gives 340,000 or so distinct CDR3 sequences, approximately 6.3% of which show up once; 7.5% to 8.5% is in the top ten. Findings and limits, study-wide: TCRs above 1 in 1000 frequency stayed constant with DPC sensitization.

This CDR3 is built from 13 residues. The germline V gene encodes CDR1 DFQATT and CDR2 SNEGSKA (reference sequence). V gave up 6 bases and J gave up 11 bases, with 22 bases separating them. The TCR sequence derives from a woman aged 18 to 35 with alopecia areata. Some clones in this sample may be carry-over from other donors' samples. Sequencing used whole blood, obtained in connection with sensitization to the hapten diphenylcyclopropenone (DPC). The chain joins TRBV20-1 to TRBJ1-1, with D possibly being TRBD1 (6 bases). CDR3: CSATFLSGGKAFF. CDR3 DNA: TGCAGTGCCACCTTTTTATCGGGGGGCAAGGCTTTCTTT.